This passage covers 21 T cell receptor beta chains from one sample sequenced in a study of beta chain features in type 1 diabetes. Expressed TCRB transcripts got sequenced, as all isolated RNA was reverse transcribed. The protocol was immunoSEQ multiplex PCR, while the TCRdb copy is restricted to in-frame clones and leaves out a portion. The table has about 210,000 clones, 9.5% to 13% seen once. Sequencing was done on a sample of central memory CD4+ T cells from blood. These receptors came from a man aged 18 to 30 in good health.

CDR3 coding DNA: TGTGCCAGCTCACTCGGAGCGGCGGGTGAAGCTTTCTTT. Translation gives CASSLGAAGEAFF. The chain recombines TRBV18 with TRBJ1-1; D unresolved. V was shortened by 4 bases and J by 7 bases, with 13 bases between the two germline ends. Germline V gene lookup returns CDR1 KGHSH and CDR2 LQKENI. The CDR3 contains 13 residues. Full variable domain (remainder filled in from reference TRBV18 and TRBJ1-1): NAGVMQNPRHLVRRRGQEARLRCSPMKGHSHVYWYRQLPEEGLKFMVYLQKENIIDESGMPKERFSAEFPKEGPSILRIQQVVRGDSAAYFCASSLGAAGEAFFGQGTRLTVV.

This clone was seen ten or more times. The chain couples TRBV5-1 to TRBJ2-3, with D possibly being TRBD1 (5 bases). CDR3 length equals 13 residues. The germline gives CDR1 SGHRS, CDR2 YFSETQ. V was trimmed by 4 bases and J by 2 bases, leaving 8 bases between them. The CDR3 nucleotides are TGCGCCAGCAGCCGACAGATCACAGATACGCAGTATTTT. Its protein product is CASSRQITDTQYF.

This clone has only a few counts. Being one base from a much bigger clone, this may be a read error. The chain has TRBV10-3 and TRBJ2-5, with D possibly TRBD1 on 6 matching bases. This CDR3 is 16 amino acids long. Germline V CDR1 and CDR2: ENHRY, SYGVKD. V gave up 10 bases and J gave up 2 bases, with 23 bases separating them. The CDR3 nucleotides read TGTGCCAGCAGAACTCACAGGGACGGGAATCAAGAGACCCAGTACTTC. This codes for CASRTHRDGNQETQYF.

V and J are TRBV7-2 and TRBJ1-1; D is possibly TRBD1 (5 bases). This CDR3 is 15 amino acids long. In germline, CDR1 is SGHTA, CDR2 FQGNSA. Trimming left V 5 bases short and J 11 bases short, with 24 bases between. CDR3 sequence: CASSAPGGTTVMAFF. Written as DNA, the CDR3 is TGTGCCAGCAGCGCCCCCGGGGGGACCACAGTGATGGCTTTCTTT.

The table lists this clone with a few counts. The chain uses TRBV30 and TRBJ2-3, with 9 bases lining up with TRBD1. The CDR3 has 14 amino acids. Germline assignment: CDR1 GTSNPN and CDR2 SVGIG (reference sequence). The V and J ends lost 4 bases and 4 bases, in that order; junction bases with no gene match: 6. The CDR3 reads CAWTGQGSPDTQYF. For the CDR3, the DNA is TGTGCCTGGACCGGACAGGGGAGTCCAGATACGCAGTATTTT.

This chain connects TRBV9 to TRBJ2-2, with a tentative D call TRBD2 (5 bases). Trimming took 0 bases from V and 1 from J, leaving 7 bases between them. CDR3 size: 15 residues. Looked up from germline, CDR1 is SGDLS and CDR2 is YYNGEE. The CDR3 loop reads CASSVETKNTGELFF. CDR3 in DNA: TGTGCCAGCAGCGTAGAGACTAAGAACACCGGGGAGCTGTTTTTT.

This clone was detected ten times or more. Written as DNA, the CDR3 is TGTGCCAGCAGCCAAACGGTCTCCTACAATGAGCAGTTCTTC. Its translation: CASSQTVSYNEQFF. The chain combines TRBV4-2 with TRBJ2-1, with no clear D. CDR3 size: 14 residues. With 2 bases removed from V and 0 bases from J, the gap between germline ends came to 5 bases. The germline V gene has CDR1 LGHNA and CDR2 YNFKEQ.

A few counts support this clone. V is TRBV6-1 and J is TRBJ2-3; 7 nucleotides align to TRBD2. V lost 5 bases and J lost 5; bases outside the gene matches: 7. The germline V gene encodes CDR1 MNHNS and CDR2 SASEGT. The CDR3 has 14 residues. The CDR3 is CASSSTSARDTQYF. Written as DNA, the CDR3 is TGTGCCAGCAGTTCCACTAGCGCTAGAGATACGCAGTATTTT.

The table lists this clone with many counts. The rearrangement links TRBV30 to TRBJ1-2; D is uncertain. V was clipped by 0 bases and J by 8 bases, with 13 bases between them. Germline assignment: CDR1 GTSNPN and CDR2 SVGIG (reference sequence). This CDR3 has 13 residues. This chain's CDR3 is CAWSVQGRWGYTF. CDR3 in DNA: TGTGCCTGGAGTGTACAAGGCAGGTGGGGCTACACCTTC.

The gene calls are TRBV11-2 and TRBJ2-7; TRBD1 aligns across 7 bases. V dropped 5 bases and J dropped 3; count of bases not matched to a gene: 4. Germline assignment: CDR1 SGHAT and CDR2 FQNNGV. The CDR3 is made up of 13 amino acids. CDR3 sequence (DNA): TGTGCCAGCAGCCGACAGGGTCTCTACGAGCAGTACTTC. It is translated as CASSRQGLYEQYF.

The chain recombines TRBV6-1 with TRBJ1-5; 9 bases match TRBD1. There are 13 residues in the CDR3. Germline V lookup: CDR1 MNHNS, CDR2 SASEGT. V lost 10 bases, J lost 7 bases, and 8 bases stayed unmatched. The CDR3 DNA follows: TGTGCCACCAGCATGGACAGGGGACAGCCCCAGCATTTT. This sequence encodes CATSMDRGQPQHF.

This clone was counted ten times or more. The chain joins TRBV4-1 to TRBJ2-4; 9 nucleotides align to TRBD1. The V gene's germline CDR1 is MGHRA and CDR2 YSYEKL. V was clipped by 4 bases and J by 1 base; unmatched bases: 5. The CDR3 sequence is 16 residues long. CDR3 coding DNA: TGCGCCAGCAGCCCGCCGGGACAGGGTGCCAAAAACATTCAGTACTTC. Translation gives CASSPPGQGAKNIQYF.

The genes are TRBV19 and TRBJ2-4; 8 bases match TRBD2. The length of the CDR3 is 15 residues. The J segment lost 1 base and the V segment lost 9 bases, leaving 8 bases of the junction unmatched. Germline CDR1 reads LNHDA; CDR2 reads SQIVND (reference sequence). The CDR3 loop is CASAPGGRAKNIQYF. CDR3 DNA sequence: TGTGCCAGCGCCCCCGGCGGGAGGGCCAAAAACATTCAGTACTTC.

This chain links TRBV25-1 with TRBJ2-3; TRBD2 agrees at 9 bases. V was pared by 3 bases and J by 2 bases, with 6 bases of the junction left unmatched. CDR3 length: 16 amino acids. Looked up from germline, CDR1 is MGHDK and CDR2 is SYGVNS. The CDR3 DNA reads TGTGCCAGCAGTGAGTATAGCGGGAGCTACACAGATACGCAGTATTTT. Translating gives CASSEYSGSYTDTQYF. The whole variable domain, remainder taken from reference TRBV25-1 and TRBJ2-3, is EADIYQTPRYLVIGTGKKITLECSQTMGHDKMYWYQQDPGMELHLIHYSYGVNSTEKGDLSSESTVSRIRTEHFPLTLESARPSHTSQYLCASSEYSGSYTDTQYFGPGTRLTVL.

This clone appeared a few times. This chain connects TRBV18 to TRBJ2-1; D gene uncertain. The CDR3 extends over 15 amino acids. The V gene lost 3 bases and the J gene lost 7 bases, with 16 bases spanning the gap. Germline lookup yields CDR1 KGHSH and CDR2 LQKENI. In DNA, the CDR3 is TGTGCCAGCTCACCGGCCGGAGCCCTGACAAATGAGCAGTTCTTC. As protein: CASSPAGALTNEQFF.

This clone was seen ten or more times. The chain links TRBV14 to TRBJ2-1, with 7 nucleotides matching TRBD2. CDR1 is SGHDN, CDR2 FVKESK, per germline. CDR3 size: 18 residues. J was trimmed by 3 bases and V by 6 bases; bases with no gene match: 17. The CDR3 protein is CASSPGLGGIVDYNEQFF. The CDR3 DNA reads TGTGCCAGCAGTCCCGGACTAGGAGGAATAGTGGACTACAATGAGCAGTTCTTC.

For this clone: Within the sample, other DNA sequences also encode this same CDR3. The V call is TRBV30, the J call TRBJ2-7; unclear D gene. Germline values: CDR1 GTSNPN, CDR2 SVGIG (reference sequence). V was pared by 3 bases and J by 2 bases, with 5 bases between. The CDR3 is 11 amino acids. This chain's CDR3 is CAWSRTYEQYF. CDR3 in DNA: TGTGCCTGGAGCCGTACCTACGAGCAGTACTTC.

The genes are TRBV28 and TRBJ2-3; the D gene is possibly TRBD1 (6 bases). V was cut by 7 bases and J by 1 base, with 15 bases left in between. The CDR3 is 15 amino acids. In germline, CDR1 is MDHEN, CDR2 SYDVKM. CDR3 in amino acids: CASTPRGEGTDTQYF. CDR3 nucleotide sequence: TGTGCCAGCACACCCAGGGGAGAGGGCACAGATACGCAGTATTTT.

In its sample, this clone was seen a few times. V usage is TRBV29-1 and J usage is TRBJ2-3, with 7 bases lining up with TRBD2. Germline V CDR1 and CDR2: SQVTM, ANQGSEA. This CDR3 contains 12 residues. The trim removed 6 bases at V and 4 bases at J, leaving 4 bases unmatched. The CDR3 loop is CSVRLAPDTQYF. The CDR3 DNA is TGCAGCGTCCGACTAGCCCCAGATACGCAGTATTTT.

The gene calls are TRBV20-1 and TRBJ1-1, with unresolved D. This CDR3 is 11 amino acids long. CDR1 DFQATT and CDR2 SNEGSKA come from the germline V gene (reference sequence). Trimming left V 3 bases short and J 13 bases short, with 15 bases between. Here the CDR3 reads CSASRVSGVFF. CDR3 DNA sequence: TGCAGTGCTAGTCGGGTTTCAGGTGTTTTCTTT.

In its sample, this clone was seen a few times. V and J are TRBV7-3 and TRBJ2-2, with a weak D call TRBD2 (5 bases). The length of the CDR3 is 16 residues. Germline CDR1 reads SGHTA; CDR2 reads FQGTGA. Trimming left V 5 bases short and J 5 bases short, with 18 bases between. The CDR3 loop is CASSLTPRGVTGELFF. The CDR3 coding sequence is TGTGCCAGCAGCCTTACCCCCCGGGGAGTGACCGGGGAGCTGTTTTTT.